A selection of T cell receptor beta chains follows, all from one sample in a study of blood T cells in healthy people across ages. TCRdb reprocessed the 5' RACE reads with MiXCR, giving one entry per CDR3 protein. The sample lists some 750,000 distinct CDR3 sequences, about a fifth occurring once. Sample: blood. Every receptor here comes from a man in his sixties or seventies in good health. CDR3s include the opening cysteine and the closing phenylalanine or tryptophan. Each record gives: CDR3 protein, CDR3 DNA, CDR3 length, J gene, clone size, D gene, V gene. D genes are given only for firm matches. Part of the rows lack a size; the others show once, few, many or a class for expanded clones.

CDR3aa: CASSPDRGLSYNEQFF; CDR3nt: TGTGCCAGCAGTCCTGACAGGGGTTTGTCCTACAATGAGCAGTTCTTC; len: 16; j_gene: TRBJ2-1; abundance: .; d_gene: TRBD1; v_gene: TRBV28
CDR3aa: CATSGRDPATDTQYF; CDR3nt: TGTGCCACCAGTGGTCGGGATCCGGCCACAGATACGCAGTATTTT; len: 15; j_gene: TRBJ2-3; abundance: .; d_gene: .; v_gene: TRBV24-1
CDR3aa: CSVYPTGGIETQYF; CDR3nt: TGCAGCGTTTACCCTACAGGGGGTATCGAGACCCAGTACTTC; len: 14; j_gene: TRBJ2-5; abundance: few; d_gene: TRBD1; v_gene: TRBV29-1
CDR3aa: CASSAQAHYNSPLHF; CDR3nt: TGTGCCAGCAGCGCCCAGGCTCACTATAATTCACCCCTCCACTTT; len: 15; j_gene: TRBJ1-6; abundance: few; d_gene: .; v_gene: TRBV7-2
CDR3aa: CASSLVPTGSNTEAFF; CDR3nt: TGCGCCAGCAGCTTGGTCCCGACAGGGTCGAACACTGAAGCTTTCTTT; len: 16; j_gene: TRBJ1-1; abundance: .; d_gene: TRBD1; v_gene: TRBV5-1
CDR3aa: CASSYFVPDTQYF; CDR3nt: TGTGCCAGCAGTTACTTTGTCCCAGATACGCAGTATTTT; len: 13; j_gene: TRBJ2-3; abundance: .; d_gene: .; v_gene: TRBV6-2/TRBV6-3
CDR3aa: CASRPRVRKEEKLFF; CDR3nt: TGTGCCAGCAGGCCCAGAGTCCGGAAGGAAGAAAAACTGTTTTTT; len: 15; j_gene: TRBJ1-4; abundance: .; d_gene: .; v_gene: TRBV6-2/TRBV6-3
CDR3aa: CASSKQGDYHEQFF; CDR3nt: TGTGCCAGCAGCAAACAGGGGGACTACCATGAGCAGTTCTTC; len: 14; j_gene: TRBJ2-1; abundance: .; d_gene: .; v_gene: TRBV4-2
CDR3aa: CATSAADQETQYF; CDR3nt: TGTGCCACCAGTGCGGCAGACCAAGAGACCCAGTACTTC; len: 13; j_gene: TRBJ2-5; abundance: few; d_gene: .; v_gene: TRBV24-1
CDR3aa: CSAKLAATDTQYF; CDR3nt: TGCAGTGCTAAACTCGCCGCCACAGATACGCAGTATTTT; len: 13; j_gene: TRBJ2-3; abundance: few; d_gene: .; v_gene: TRBV20-1
CDR3aa: CASSSRSGNEQFF; CDR3nt: TGTGCCAGCAGCTCGCGGTCCGGGAATGAGCAGTTCTTC; len: 13; j_gene: TRBJ2-1; abundance: few; d_gene: .; v_gene: TRBV11-2
CDR3aa: CASSLGTPSNYGYTF; CDR3nt: TGTGCCAGCAGCTTAGGGACACCATCCAACTATGGCTACACCTTC; len: 15; j_gene: TRBJ1-2; abundance: .; d_gene: .; v_gene: TRBV7-8
CDR3aa: CSASKRGSYNEQFF; CDR3nt: TGCAGTGCGTCGAAGCGGGGGAGCTACAATGAGCAGTTCTTC; len: 14; j_gene: TRBJ2-1; abundance: .; d_gene: TRBD2; v_gene: TRBV20-1
CDR3aa: CASSLGGGERTTEAFF; CDR3nt: TGCGCCAGCAGCTTGGGGGGTGGCGAGAGGACCACTGAAGCTTTCTTT; len: 16; j_gene: TRBJ1-1; abundance: .; d_gene: .; v_gene: TRBV5-1
CDR3aa: CASSLDDSISYEQYF; CDR3nt: TGCGCCAGCAGCTTGGATGACAGCATCTCCTACGAGCAGTACTTC; len: 15; j_gene: TRBJ2-7; abundance: .; d_gene: .; v_gene: TRBV5-1
CDR3aa: CASSKTLAGLTYEQYF; CDR3nt: TGTGCCAGCAGCAAGACGCTAGCGGGGTTGACCTACGAGCAGTACTTC; len: 16; j_gene: TRBJ2-7; abundance: .; d_gene: TRBD2; v_gene: TRBV27
CDR3aa: CASNNPRQGWYF; CDR3nt: TGTGCCAGCAATAACCCCCGACAGGGGTGGTACTTC; len: 12; j_gene: TRBJ2-4; abundance: few; d_gene: TRBD1; v_gene: TRBV6-2/TRBV6-3
CDR3aa: CASSPGLSGVTGELFF; CDR3nt: TGTGCCAGCAGTCCCGGACTATCGGGAGTTACCGGGGAGCTGTTTTTT; len: 16; j_gene: TRBJ2-2; abundance: .; d_gene: .; v_gene: TRBV6-6
CDR3aa: CASRLTEGGGGKTQYF; CDR3nt: TGTGCCAGCAGACTAACCGAGGGGGGCGGTGGAAAGACCCAGTACTTC; len: 16; j_gene: TRBJ2-5; abundance: .; d_gene: .; v_gene: TRBV7-8
CDR3aa: CASSSRTHSYEQYF; CDR3nt: TGTGCCAGCAGTTCCCGGACCCACTCCTACGAGCAGTACTTC; len: 14; j_gene: TRBJ2-7; abundance: .; d_gene: .; v_gene: TRBV12-3/TRBV12-4
CDR3aa: CASGSTSTGTKNIQYF; CDR3nt: TGTGCCAGCGGCTCCACCTCGACAGGGACCAAAAACATTCAGTACTTC; len: 16; j_gene: TRBJ2-4; abundance: few; d_gene: TRBD1; v_gene: TRBV28
CDR3aa: CASSFSGRGDEQFF; CDR3nt: TGCGCCAGCAGTTTTAGCGGGAGGGGTGATGAGCAGTTCTTC; len: 14; j_gene: TRBJ2-1; abundance: .; d_gene: TRBD2; v_gene: TRBV10-2
CDR3aa: CSARDARRANTEAFF; CDR3nt: TGCAGTGCTAGAGACGCCCGGCGGGCTAACACTGAAGCTTTCTTT; len: 15; j_gene: TRBJ1-1; abundance: few; d_gene: .; v_gene: TRBV20-1
CDR3aa: CSARALTSGRAGGTYNEQFF; CDR3nt: TGCAGTGCTAGAGCGTTGACTAGCGGGAGGGCCGGTGGAACCTACAATGAGCAGTTCTTC; len: 20; j_gene: TRBJ2-1; abundance: few; d_gene: TRBD2; v_gene: TRBV20-1
CDR3aa: CSARDQGKQETQYF; CDR3nt: TGCAGTGCTAGAGATCAGGGTAAACAAGAGACCCAGTACTTC; len: 14; j_gene: TRBJ2-5; abundance: .; d_gene: .; v_gene: TRBV20-1
CDR3aa: CASSEDINTEAFF; CDR3nt: TGCGCCAGCAGCGAGGACATTAACACTGAAGCTTTCTTT; len: 13; j_gene: TRBJ1-1; abundance: few; d_gene: .; v_gene: TRBV5-1
CDR3aa: CAIGQGVLRDTQYF; CDR3nt: TGTGCCATCGGACAGGGGGTCCTCAGAGATACGCAGTATTTT; len: 14; j_gene: TRBJ2-3; abundance: .; d_gene: TRBD1; v_gene: TRBV10-3
CDR3aa: CASSLVLQRNHGELFF; CDR3nt: TGTGCCAGCAGCTTGGTTCTACAGAGAAATCATGGGGAGCTGTTTTTT; len: 16; j_gene: TRBJ2-2; abundance: .; d_gene: .; v_gene: TRBV5-5
CDR3aa: CASSYSWPTDRQYF; CDR3nt: TGTGCCAGCAGTTACTCCTGGCCTACCGATCGGCAGTATTTT; len: 14; j_gene: TRBJ2-3; abundance: .; d_gene: .; v_gene: TRBV6-5
CDR3aa: CASSFGQSNYGYTF; CDR3nt: TGTGCCAGCAGTTTCGGACAGTCTAACTATGGCTACACCTTC; len: 14; j_gene: TRBJ1-2; abundance: few; d_gene: .; v_gene: TRBV7-8
CDR3aa: CAISESSLQGRGTAKNIQYF; CDR3nt: TGTGCCATCAGTGAGTCGAGCTTGCAGGGGAGGGGAACAGCCAAAAACATTCAGTACTTC; len: 20; j_gene: TRBJ2-4; abundance: .; d_gene: .; v_gene: TRBV10-3
CDR3aa: CASNQMGTDGGYTF; CDR3nt: TGTGCCAGCAATCAGATGGGGACAGATGGTGGCTACACCTTC; len: 14; j_gene: TRBJ1-2; abundance: .; d_gene: TRBD1; v_gene: TRBV6-6
CDR3aa: CASSLNRLANYGYTF; CDR3nt: TGTGCCAGCAGTTTAAATCGTCTAGCTAACTATGGCTACACCTTC; len: 15; j_gene: TRBJ1-2; abundance: few; d_gene: .; v_gene: TRBV12-3/TRBV12-4
CDR3aa: CASSVGRMNTEAFF; CDR3nt: TGTGCCAGCAGCGTAGGACGGATGAACACTGAAGCTTTCTTT; len: 14; j_gene: TRBJ1-1; abundance: .; d_gene: .; v_gene: TRBV9
CDR3aa: CSAVTSGGATSTDTQYF; CDR3nt: TGCAGTGCTGTCACTAGCGGGGGGGCCACAAGCACAGATACGCAGTATTTT; len: 17; j_gene: TRBJ2-3; abundance: .; d_gene: TRBD2; v_gene: TRBV20-1
CDR3aa: CASTLAGVSSYEQYF; CDR3nt: TGTGCCAGCACCCTCGCGGGGGTGAGCTCCTACGAGCAGTACTTC; len: 15; j_gene: TRBJ2-7; abundance: .; d_gene: TRBD2; v_gene: TRBV2
CDR3aa: CSARGVPAEAFF; CDR3nt: TGCAGTGCGAGGGGGGTGCCCGCTGAAGCTTTCTTT; len: 12; j_gene: TRBJ1-1; abundance: few; d_gene: .; v_gene: TRBV20-1
CDR3aa: CASSSLGRFQQYF; CDR3nt: TGTGCCAGCAGTTCCCTGGGACGATTCCAGCAGTACTTC; len: 13; j_gene: TRBJ2-7; abundance: .; d_gene: .; v_gene: TRBV6-5
CDR3aa: CASSYSTSGSDTQYF; CDR3nt: TGTGCCAGCAGTTACTCGACTAGCGGATCAGATACGCAGTATTTT; len: 15; j_gene: TRBJ2-3; abundance: .; d_gene: TRBD2; v_gene: TRBV6-2/TRBV6-3
CDR3aa: CASSLVEGYSNQPQHF; CDR3nt: TGTGCCAGCAGCTTGGTTGAGGGTTATAGCAATCAGCCCCAGCATTTT; len: 16; j_gene: TRBJ1-5; abundance: few; d_gene: .; v_gene: TRBV5-5
CDR3aa: CASSKMDREETQYF; CDR3nt: TGTGCCAGCAGCAAAATGGACAGGGAAGAGACCCAGTACTTC; len: 14; j_gene: TRBJ2-5; abundance: .; d_gene: TRBD1; v_gene: TRBV5-6
CDR3aa: CSLEVSGAYNEQFF; CDR3nt: TGCAGCCTTGAAGTGAGCGGGGCATACAATGAGCAGTTCTTC; len: 14; j_gene: TRBJ2-1; abundance: .; d_gene: TRBD2; v_gene: TRBV29-1
CDR3aa: CASSRNLAGAATREQFF; CDR3nt: TGTGCCAGCAGCCGTAACCTAGCGGGGGCCGCTACACGTGAGCAGTTCTTC; len: 17; j_gene: TRBJ2-1; abundance: .; d_gene: TRBD2; v_gene: TRBV5-6
CDR3aa: CASSWGDTGELFF; CDR3nt: TGCGCCAGCAGCTGGGGCGACACCGGGGAGCTGTTTTTT; len: 13; j_gene: TRBJ2-2; abundance: many; d_gene: .; v_gene: TRBV5-1
CDR3aa: CASSLGFLLTQETQYF; CDR3nt: TGCGCCAGCAGCTTGGGGTTCCTACTGACCCAAGAGACCCAGTACTTC; len: 16; j_gene: TRBJ2-5; abundance: .; d_gene: .; v_gene: TRBV5-1
CDR3aa: CASSATTSGSYNEQFF; CDR3nt: TGTGCCAGCAGTGCGACCACTAGCGGGAGTTACAATGAGCAGTTCTTC; len: 16; j_gene: TRBJ2-1; abundance: .; d_gene: TRBD2; v_gene: TRBV2
CDR3aa: CASSQEGQPNSGNTIYF; CDR3nt: TGCGCCAGCAGCCAAGAGGGACAGCCGAACTCTGGAAACACCATATATTTT; len: 17; j_gene: TRBJ1-3; abundance: many; d_gene: TRBD1; v_gene: TRBV4-1